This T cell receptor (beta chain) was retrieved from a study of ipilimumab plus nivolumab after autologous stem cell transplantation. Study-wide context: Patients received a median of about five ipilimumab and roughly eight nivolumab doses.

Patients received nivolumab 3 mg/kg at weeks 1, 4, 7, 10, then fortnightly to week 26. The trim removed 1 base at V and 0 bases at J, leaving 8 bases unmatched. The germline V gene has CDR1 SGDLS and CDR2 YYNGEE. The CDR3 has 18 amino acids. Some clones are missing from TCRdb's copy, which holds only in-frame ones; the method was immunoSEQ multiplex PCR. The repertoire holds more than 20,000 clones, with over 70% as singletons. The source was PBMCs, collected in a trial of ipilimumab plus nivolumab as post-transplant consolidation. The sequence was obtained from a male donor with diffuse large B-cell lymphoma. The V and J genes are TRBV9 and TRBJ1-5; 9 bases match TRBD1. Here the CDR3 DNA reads TGTGCCAGCAGCGTATACTGGGACAGGGTATTTAGCAATCAGCCCCAGCATTTT. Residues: CASSVYWDRVFSNQPQHF.